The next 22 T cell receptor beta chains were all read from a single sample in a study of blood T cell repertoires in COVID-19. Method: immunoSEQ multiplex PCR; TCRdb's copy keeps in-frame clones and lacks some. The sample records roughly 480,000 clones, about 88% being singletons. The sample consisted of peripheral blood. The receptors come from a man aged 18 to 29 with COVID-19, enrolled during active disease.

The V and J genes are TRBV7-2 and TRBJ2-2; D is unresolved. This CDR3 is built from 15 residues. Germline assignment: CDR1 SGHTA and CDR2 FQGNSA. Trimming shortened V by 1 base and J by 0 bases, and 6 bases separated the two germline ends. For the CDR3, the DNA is TGTGCCAGCAGCTTAGGGCCAGCGAACACCGGGGAGCTGTTTTTT. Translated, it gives CASSLGPANTGELFF.

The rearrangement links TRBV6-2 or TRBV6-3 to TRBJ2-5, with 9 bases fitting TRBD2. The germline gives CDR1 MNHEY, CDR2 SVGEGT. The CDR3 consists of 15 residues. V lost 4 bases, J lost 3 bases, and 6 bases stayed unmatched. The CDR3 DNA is TGTGCCAGCAGTTGGCTAGCGGGGCTTGAAGAGACCCAGTACTTC. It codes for CASSWLAGLEETQYF.

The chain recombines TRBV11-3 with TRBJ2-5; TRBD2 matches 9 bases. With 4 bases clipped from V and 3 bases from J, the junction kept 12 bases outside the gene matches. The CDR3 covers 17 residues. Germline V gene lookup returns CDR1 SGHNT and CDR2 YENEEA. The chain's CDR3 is CASSWPQASGAEETQYF. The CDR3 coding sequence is TGTGCCAGCAGCTGGCCCCAGGCTAGCGGGGCAGAAGAGACCCAGTACTTC.

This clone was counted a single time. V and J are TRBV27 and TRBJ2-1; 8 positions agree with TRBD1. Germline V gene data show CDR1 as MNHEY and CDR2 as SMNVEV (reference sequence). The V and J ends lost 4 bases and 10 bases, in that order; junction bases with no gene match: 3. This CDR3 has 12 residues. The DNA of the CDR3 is TGTGCCAGCAGTTCCCAGGGGGCCGAGCAGTTCTTC. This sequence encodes CASSSQGAEQFF.

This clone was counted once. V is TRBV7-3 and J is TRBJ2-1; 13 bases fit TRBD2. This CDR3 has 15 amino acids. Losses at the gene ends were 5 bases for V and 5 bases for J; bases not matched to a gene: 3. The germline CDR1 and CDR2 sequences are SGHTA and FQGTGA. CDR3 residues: CASSPGTSGDNEQFF. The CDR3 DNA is TGTGCCAGCAGCCCCGGGACTAGCGGGGACAATGAGCAGTTCTTC.

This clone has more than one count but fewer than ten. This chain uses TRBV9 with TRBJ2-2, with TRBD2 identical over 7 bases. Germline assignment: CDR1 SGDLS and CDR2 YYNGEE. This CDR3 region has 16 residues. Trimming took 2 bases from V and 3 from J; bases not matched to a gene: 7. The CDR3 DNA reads TGTGCCAGCAGCGTGGGTACTAGCGAATACACCGGGGAGCTGTTTTTT. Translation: CASSVGTSEYTGELFF.

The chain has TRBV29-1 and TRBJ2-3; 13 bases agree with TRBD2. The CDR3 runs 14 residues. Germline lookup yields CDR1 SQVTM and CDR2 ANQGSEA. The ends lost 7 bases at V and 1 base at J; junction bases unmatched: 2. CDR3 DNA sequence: TGCAGCGCTGGACTAGCGGGGGGCACAGATACGCAGTATTTT. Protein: CSAGLAGGTDTQYF.

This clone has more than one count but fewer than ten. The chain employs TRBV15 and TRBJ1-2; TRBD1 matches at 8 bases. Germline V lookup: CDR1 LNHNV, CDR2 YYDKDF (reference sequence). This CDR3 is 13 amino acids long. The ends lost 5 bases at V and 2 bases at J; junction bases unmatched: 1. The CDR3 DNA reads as TGTGCCACCAGCGGGGACAGGAACTATGGCTACACCTTC. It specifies CATSGDRNYGYTF. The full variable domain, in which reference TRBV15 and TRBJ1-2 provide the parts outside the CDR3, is DAMVIQNPRYQVTQFGKPVTLSCSQTLNHNVMYWYQQKSSQAPKLLFHYYDKDFNNEADTPDNFQSRRPNTSFCFLDIRSPGLGDTAMYLCATSGDRNYGYTFGSGTRLTVV.

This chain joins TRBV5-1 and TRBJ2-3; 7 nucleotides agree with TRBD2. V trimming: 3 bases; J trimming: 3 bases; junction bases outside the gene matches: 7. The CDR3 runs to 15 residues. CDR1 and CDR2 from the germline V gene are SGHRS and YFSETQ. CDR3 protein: CASSSSGPGTDTQYF. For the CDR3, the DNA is TGCGCCAGCAGCTCTAGCGGCCCCGGGACAGATACGCAGTATTTT.

CDR3 sequence (DNA): TGTGCCAGCAGCCCAGGGACAGCGAACTATGGCTACACCTTC. This codes for CASSPGTANYGYTF. V and J are TRBV13 and TRBJ1-2, with TRBD1 matching over 7 bases. The V gene's germline CDR1 is PRHDT and CDR2 FYEKMQ (reference sequence). The CDR3 is 14 residues long. V shed 5 bases, J shed 2 bases, and the junction held 5 bases outside the gene matches.

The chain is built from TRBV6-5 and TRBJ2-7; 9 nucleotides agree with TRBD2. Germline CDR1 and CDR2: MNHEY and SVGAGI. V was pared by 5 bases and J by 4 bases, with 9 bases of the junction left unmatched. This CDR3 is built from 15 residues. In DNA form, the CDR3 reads TGTGCCAGCAGTAACTATAGCGGGAGTTTATACGAGCAGTACTTC. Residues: CASSNYSGSLYEQYF.

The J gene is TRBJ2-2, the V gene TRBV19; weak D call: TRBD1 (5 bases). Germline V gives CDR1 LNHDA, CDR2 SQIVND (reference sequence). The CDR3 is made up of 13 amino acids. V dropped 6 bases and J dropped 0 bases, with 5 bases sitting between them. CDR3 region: CASRDTNTGELFF. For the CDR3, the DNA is TGTGCCAGTAGGGACACGAACACCGGGGAGCTGTTTTTT.

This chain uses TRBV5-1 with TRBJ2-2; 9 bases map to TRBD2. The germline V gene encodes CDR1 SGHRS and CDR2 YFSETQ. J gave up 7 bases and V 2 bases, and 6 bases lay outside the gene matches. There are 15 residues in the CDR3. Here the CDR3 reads CASSFSGSSGGELFF. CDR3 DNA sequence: TGCGCCAGCAGCTTTAGCGGGAGCTCGGGCGGGGAGCTGTTTTTT.

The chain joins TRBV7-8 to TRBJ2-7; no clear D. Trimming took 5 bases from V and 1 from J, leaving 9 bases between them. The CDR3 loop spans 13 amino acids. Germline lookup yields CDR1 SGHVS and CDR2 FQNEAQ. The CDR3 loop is CASSDPSSYEQYF. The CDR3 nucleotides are TGTGCCAGCAGCGATCCCAGTTCCTACGAGCAGTACTTC.

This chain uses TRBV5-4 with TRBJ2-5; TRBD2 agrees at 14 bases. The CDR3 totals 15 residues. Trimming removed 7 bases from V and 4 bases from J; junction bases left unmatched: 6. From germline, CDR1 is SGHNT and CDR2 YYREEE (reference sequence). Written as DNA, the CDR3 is TGTGCCAGCGGCGAGACTAGCGGGAGGGCAGAGACCCAGTACTTC. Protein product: CASGETSGRAETQYF.

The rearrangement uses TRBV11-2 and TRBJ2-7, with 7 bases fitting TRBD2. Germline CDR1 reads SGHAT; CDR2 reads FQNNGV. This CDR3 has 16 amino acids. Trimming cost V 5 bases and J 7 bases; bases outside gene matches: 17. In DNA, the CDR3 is TGTGCCAGCAGCGTGACTTCCATGCGGGAGTCGAGGGAGCAGTACTTC. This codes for CASSVTSMRESREQYF.

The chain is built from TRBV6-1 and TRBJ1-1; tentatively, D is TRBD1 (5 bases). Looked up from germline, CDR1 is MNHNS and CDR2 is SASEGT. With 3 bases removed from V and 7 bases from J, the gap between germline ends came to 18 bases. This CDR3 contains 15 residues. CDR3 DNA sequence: TGTGCCAGCAGTGACGGGGGTAGGGCTTACAATGAAGCTTTCTTT. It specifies CASSDGGRAYNEAFF.

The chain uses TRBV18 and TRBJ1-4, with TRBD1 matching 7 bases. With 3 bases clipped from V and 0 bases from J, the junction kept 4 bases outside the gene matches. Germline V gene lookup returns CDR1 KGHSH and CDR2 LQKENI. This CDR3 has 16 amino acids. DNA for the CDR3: TGTGCCAGCTCACCGGACAGGACTCCAACTAATGAAAAACTGTTTTTT. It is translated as CASSPDRTPTNEKLFF.

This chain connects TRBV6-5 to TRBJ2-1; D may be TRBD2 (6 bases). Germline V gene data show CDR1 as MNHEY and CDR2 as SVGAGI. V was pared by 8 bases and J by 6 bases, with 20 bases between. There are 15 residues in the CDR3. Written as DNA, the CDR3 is TGTGCCAGCTCCTGGAGGGAGAAGGGCCCCAATGAGCAGTTCTTC. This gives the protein CASSWREKGPNEQFF.

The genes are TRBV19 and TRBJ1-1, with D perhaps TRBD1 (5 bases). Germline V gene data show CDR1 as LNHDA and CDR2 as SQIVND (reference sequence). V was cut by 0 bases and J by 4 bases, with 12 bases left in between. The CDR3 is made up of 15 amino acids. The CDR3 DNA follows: TGTGCCAGTAGTATAGATACCCACGGGGGCACTGAAGCTTTCTTT. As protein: CASSIDTHGGTEAFF. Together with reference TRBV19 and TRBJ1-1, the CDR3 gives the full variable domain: DGGITQSPKYLFRKEGQNVTLSCEQNLNHDAMYWYRQDPGQGLRLIYYSQIVNDFQKGDIAEGYSVSREKKESFPLTVTSAQKNPTAFYLCASSIDTHGGTEAFFGQGTRLTVV.

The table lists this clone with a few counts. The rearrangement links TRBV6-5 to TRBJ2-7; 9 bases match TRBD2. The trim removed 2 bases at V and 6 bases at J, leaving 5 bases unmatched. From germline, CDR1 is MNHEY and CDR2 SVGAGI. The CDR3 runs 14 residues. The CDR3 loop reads CASSYPAGGREQYF. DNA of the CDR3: TGTGCCAGCAGTTACCCGGCGGGAGGGCGCGAGCAGTACTTC.

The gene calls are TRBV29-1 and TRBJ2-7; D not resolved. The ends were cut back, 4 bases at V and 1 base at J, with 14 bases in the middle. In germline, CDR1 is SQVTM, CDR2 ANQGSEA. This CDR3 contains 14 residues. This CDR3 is CSVVAGSQSYEQYF. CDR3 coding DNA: TGCAGCGTTGTTGCAGGATCCCAATCCTACGAGCAGTACTTC.